The 20 T cell receptor beta chains in this list originate from one sample, sequenced in a study of neurological immune-mediated disorders. TCRdb processed the 5' RACE reads anew with MiXCR; each CDR3 protein has one entry. The table includes approximately 82,000 distinct CDR3 sequences, 2% to 3% detected once. Sequencing was carried out using PBMCs. The receptors were sampled from a woman aged 25 to 45 with multiple sclerosis.

This clonotype was detected ten times or more. This rearrangement joins TRBV12-3 or TRBV12-4 to TRBJ1-6; D possibly corresponds to TRBD1 (5 bases). Trimming removed 2 bases from V and 8 bases from J, with 7 bases in between. The CDR3 is 13 residues long. As DNA, the CDR3 is TGTGCCAGCAGTTTATGGGGGGATTCACCCCTCCACTTT. This gives the protein CASSLWGDSPLHF.

Many counts were recorded for this clonotype. The CDR3 DNA is TGCAGTGCTAGGGAGAACACTGAAGCTTTCTTT. This translates into CSARENTEAFF. The chain joins TRBV20-1 to TRBJ1-1; D remains unclear. Per the germline V gene, CDR1 is DFQATT and CDR2 is SNEGSKA (reference sequence). The CDR3 length is 11 residues. Trimming took 3 bases from V and 1 from J, leaving 3 bases between them.

This clonotype has a count of ten or more. The chain joins TRBV20-1 to TRBJ2-5; D might be TRBD2 (5 bases). The germline gives CDR1 DFQATT, CDR2 SNEGSKA (reference sequence). The CDR3 is made up of 12 amino acids. V lost 5 bases to trimming and J lost 1 base, with 8 bases between them. CDR3 loop: CSASGGQETQYF. As DNA, the CDR3 is TGCAGTGCTTCCGGAGGCCAAGAGACCCAGTACTTC.

This clonotype is medium-sized by share. This sequence joins TRBV20-1 and TRBJ2-7, with 9 nucleotides matching TRBD2. CDR3 length: 15 residues. Germline-derived CDR1 and CDR2 are DFQATT and SNEGSKA (reference sequence). Germline trimming cut 6 bases from V and 6 bases from J; bases unmatched to any gene: 15. The CDR3 loop reads CSAPQPGSGSGEQYF. CDR3 bases: TGCAGTGCCCCCCAGCCGGGTAGCGGGAGCGGCGAGCAGTACTTC.

In this sample, this clonotype turned up many times. This rearrangement joins TRBV7-9 to TRBJ1-5; TRBD1 agrees at 7 bases. V lost 2 bases to trimming and J lost 7 bases; unmatched junction nucleotides: 5. Germline-derived CDR1 and CDR2 are SEHNR and FQNEAQ (reference sequence). The CDR3 extends over 14 amino acids. CDR3 sequence: CASSLSTGRQPQHF. CDR3 DNA: TGTGCCAGCAGCTTATCGACAGGGAGACAGCCCCAGCATTTT.

This clonotype was seen repeatedly, ten times or more. The chain employs TRBV7-2 and TRBJ2-5; D gene uncertain. The V gene's germline CDR1 is SGHTA and CDR2 FQGNSA. The germline V and J ends were trimmed by 2 bases and 5 bases, with 3 bases remaining between them. The CDR3 contains 11 residues. Here the CDR3 reads CASSLHETQYF. CDR3 bases: TGTGCCAGCAGCTTACACGAGACCCAGTACTTC.

This clonotype was detected ten times or more. The genes are TRBV5-1 and TRBJ2-5; weak D call: TRBD2 (6 bases). Trimming removed 3 bases at V and 1 base at J, with 13 bases between. This CDR3 region has 15 residues. In germline, CDR1 is SGHRS, CDR2 YFSETQ. This CDR3 is CASSSLGTLQETQYF. The CDR3 DNA sequence: TGCGCCAGCAGCTCCCTCGGGACTCTCCAAGAGACCCAGTACTTC.

This clonotype occurred many times. The chain combines TRBV28 with TRBJ1-1; 10 bases are shared with TRBD1. Trimming at V came to 7 bases and at J to 4 bases, leaving 6 bases not matched to a gene. CDR1 and CDR2 from the germline V gene are MDHEN and SYDVKM. This CDR3 is 14 amino acids long. CDR3 bases: TGTGCCAGCAAGCCGGGACAGGGGACCACTGAAGCTTTCTTT. It codes for CASKPGQGTTEAFF.

This clonotype has a count of ten or more. This chain joins TRBV6-2 or TRBV6-3 and TRBJ1-5, with D possibly being TRBD1 (5 bases). Trimming pared 1 base from V and 6 bases from J, leaving 10 bases between. Germline values: CDR1 MNHEY, CDR2 SVGEGT. This CDR3 region has 14 residues. The CDR3 reads CASSYFDSRQPQHF. CDR3 bases: TGTGCCAGCAGTTACTTCGACAGCCGTCAGCCCCAGCATTTT.

This clonotype was recorded at least ten times. V and J are TRBV3-1 and TRBJ2-1; possibly TRBD2 for D (7 bases). This CDR3 has 16 residues. Trimming pared 2 bases from V and 8 bases from J, leaving 19 bases between. Looked up from germline, CDR1 is LGHDT and CDR2 is YNNKEL (reference sequence). CDR3 residues: CASSQRRERGLHEQFF. The CDR3 bases are TGTGCCAGCAGCCAACGGCGGGAGAGGGGGTTACATGAGCAGTTCTTC.

This clonotype was found many times. The CDR3 sequence is CASSSAQGANQPQHF. The CDR3 coding sequence is TGTGCCAGCAGCTCCGCCCAGGGGGCCAATCAGCCCCAGCATTTT. The chain employs TRBV12-3 or TRBV12-4 and TRBJ1-5, with 8 bases aligning to TRBD1. The CDR3 length is 15 residues. The V gene end was trimmed by 6 bases and the J gene end by 3 bases; junction bases not matched to a gene: 7.

This clonotype appeared many times. The V gene is TRBV7-2, the J gene TRBJ2-1; D possibly uses TRBD1 or TRBD2 (6 bases each). CDR1 is SGHTA, CDR2 FQGNSA, per germline. The CDR3 has 15 amino acids. Trimming took off 5 bases at V and 6 bases at J, with 17 bases between the two ends. The CDR3 DNA follows: TGTGCCAGCAGCCCCCTTGGGGGGCGGGCCAATGAGCAGTTCTTC. It is translated as CASSPLGGRANEQFF.

This clonotype was counted many times. J is TRBJ2-5 and V is TRBV15; TRBD1 matches 8 bases. The CDR3 is 18 amino acids. After removal of 2 bases from V and 5 bases from J, the junction contained 16 bases not matched to a gene. Per the germline V gene, CDR1 is LNHNV and CDR2 is YYDKDF (reference sequence). Written as DNA, the CDR3 is TGTGCCACCAGCAGAATATGGCCGTGGTGGCAGGGGGCGGAGACCCAGTACTTC. Its translation is CATSRIWPWWQGAETQYF.

In this sample, this clonotype is medium-sized (0.01 to 0.1%). This chain links TRBV5-5 with TRBJ1-2, with TRBD1 matching 7 bases. V trimming: 4 bases; J trimming: 4 bases; junction bases outside the gene matches: 7. The CDR3 contains 14 residues. Germline V gives CDR1 SGHKS, CDR2 YYEKEE (reference sequence). The CDR3 region has the DNA TGTGCCAGCAGCCCCACAGGGGATTCCTATGGCTACACCTTC. Its protein is CASSPTGDSYGYTF.

This clonotype was recorded many times. The chain combines TRBV28 with TRBJ1-1; D is unresolved. V was shortened by 3 bases and J by 3 bases, with 11 bases between the two germline ends. This CDR3 has 14 amino acids. Germline CDR1 is MDHEN and CDR2 is SYDVKM. Here the CDR3 reads CASSFGQEDTEAFF. The CDR3 nucleotides read TGTGCCAGCAGTTTCGGGCAGGAAGACACTGAAGCTTTCTTT. Combining the CDR3 with reference TRBV28 and TRBJ1-1 gives the whole variable domain DVKVTQSSRYLVKRTGEKVFLECVQDMDHENMFWYRQDPGLGLRLIYFSYDVKMKEKGDIPEGYSVSREKKERFSLILESASTNQTSMYLCASSFGQEDTEAFFGQGTRLTVV.

This clonotype has a count of ten or more. One end of the junction varies from germline; a read error may be responsible. The V and J genes are TRBV4-3 and TRBJ2-1, with 7 bases identical to TRBD2. The CDR3 extends over 16 amino acids. The germline CDR1 and CDR2 sequences are LGHNA and YSLEER. The DNA for the CDR3 is TGCGCAAGCAGCCCCAGGGCGCAGCGGGGCTACAATGAGCAGTTCTTC. It is translated as CASSPRAQRGYNEQFF.

The chain carries TRBV5-5 and TRBJ2-2; perhaps TRBD2 as D (6 bases). The V and J ends lost 0 bases and 1 base respectively, with 7 bases between them. The germline V gene encodes CDR1 SGHKS and CDR2 YYEKEE (reference sequence). CDR3 size: 15 residues. In nucleotides, the CDR3 is TGTGCCAGCAGCTTGGATAGCGGGAACACCGGGGAGCTGTTTTTT. The encoded protein is CASSLDSGNTGELFF.

This clonotype occurred many times. The chain uses TRBV7-3 and TRBJ1-2, with D hard to call. Germline V gene data show CDR1 as SGHTA and CDR2 as FQGTGA. The CDR3 spans 16 residues. Trimming left V 1 base short and J 4 bases short, with 16 bases between. CDR3 nucleotide sequence: TGTGCCAGCAGCTTAAAGAGTATGCGATGGGGCTATGGCTACACCTTC. It specifies CASSLKSMRWGYGYTF. Together with reference TRBV7-3 and TRBJ1-2, the CDR3 gives the full variable domain: GAGVSQTPSNKVTEKGKYVELRCDPISGHTALYWYRQSLGQGPEFLIYFQGTGAADDSGLPNDRFFAVRPEGSVSTLKIQRTERGDSAVYLCASSLKSMRWGYGYTFGSGTRLTVV.

This clonotype was observed at least ten times. This chain uses TRBV3-1 with TRBJ2-1; TRBD2 matches at 8 bases. Per germline, CDR1 LGHDT and CDR2 YNNKEL (reference sequence). The CDR3 is 15 amino acids. The V gene end was trimmed by 2 bases and the J gene end by 7 bases; junction bases not matched to a gene: 7. The CDR3 loop reads CASSQISGSHNEQFF. CDR3 sequence (DNA): TGTGCCAGCAGCCAAATAAGCGGGAGTCATAATGAGCAGTTCTTC.

Many counts were recorded for this clonotype. The conserved phenylalanine or tryptophan is not found at the CDR3 terminus, so this likely reflects a read error. This sequence joins TRBV20-1 and TRBJ2-7, with 8 bases identical to TRBD2. CDR3 length: 13 residues. Germline V gene data show CDR1 as DFQATT and CDR2 as SNEGSKA (reference sequence). Losses at the gene ends were 3 bases for V and 3 bases for J; bases not matched to a gene: 4. The CDR3 spells CSARGLVDYEQYN. The CDR3 DNA reads as TGCAGTGCTAGGGGACTAGTCGACTACGAGCAGTACAAC.